Included here is one TCR beta chain sequence, with context. Antigen: not known. V was clipped by 5 bases and J by 2 bases, with 10 bases between them. This CDR3 has 13 residues. The germline V gene has CDR1 MDHEN and CDR2 SYDVKM. Isolation per sample recovered at least 6.5 million PBMCs. These data come from a study of blood T cells in healthy people across ages. Findings and caveats of the study: Observed TCR beta diversity per million T cells went down as age went up. This fall followed a roughly linear course with age. Higher diversity, along with more naive CD4+ cells, distinguished long-lived donors from aged donors.

Combining a sample-barcoded 5' primer with a J-beta primer mix, a second PCR ran for about 6 to 12 cycles. A minimum of 2.5 million CDR3-containing paired-end reads was obtained for each sample. Via MiXCR, TCRdb re-called the 5' RACE reads, giving one row per CDR3 protein. The data hold about 1.8 million distinct CDR3 sequences, with about 50% observed a single time. Sequencing input: blood. The origin of this receptor is a woman between 40 and 50 years old in good health. The rearrangement joins TRBV28 to TRBJ2-7; no definite D call. For the CDR3, the DNA is TGTGCCAGCAGTGCTCGCATCCCCTACGAGCAGTACTTC. Amino acid sequence: CASSARIPYEQYF. The variable domain in full, completed from reference TRBV28 and TRBJ2-7, reads DVKVTQSSRYLVKRTGEKVFLECVQDMDHENMFWYRQDPGLGLRLIYFSYDVKMKEKGDIPEGYSVSREKKERFSLILESASTNQTSMYLCASSARIPYEQYFGPGTRLTVT.